This entry lists 25 T cell receptor beta chains sequenced from one sample in a study of blood T cell repertoires in COVID-19. TCRdb keeps only in-frame clones here, not all; method: immunoSEQ multiplex PCR. The sample yields approximately 92,000 clones, around 82% seen once. Source material: peripheral blood. These receptors all stem from a man aged 45-60 years who had recovered from COVID-19.

The chain uses TRBV3-1 (or the pseudogene TRBV3-2) and TRBJ2-7; 9 bases are a match to TRBD1. Germline V gives CDR1 LGHDT, CDR2 YNNKEL (reference sequence). This CDR3 has 13 residues. Trimming took 5 bases from V and 9 from J; bases not matched to a gene: 8. The DNA for the CDR3 is TGTGCCAGCAGCACGGGACAGGGTGTCTGGCAGTACTTC. Translation: CASSTGQGVWQYF.

The chain links TRBV29-1 to TRBJ2-1; 8 bases are a match to TRBD2. Germline assignment: CDR1 SQVTM and CDR2 ANQGSEA. The J segment lost 8 bases and the V segment lost 7 bases, leaving 7 bases of the junction unmatched. CDR3 size: 12 residues. Written as DNA, the CDR3 is TGCAGCGCTGCGGGGGGCGGGGATGAGCAGTTCTTC. It encodes CSAAGGGDEQFF.

The chain joins TRBV24-1 to TRBJ1-2; 7 bases are a match to TRBD1. With V trimmed by 3 bases and J by 9 bases, 18 bases remained unmatched. Germline V CDR1 and CDR2: KGHDR, SFDVKD. The CDR3 sequence is 17 residues long. The CDR3 reads CATSDPALGGASESYTF. DNA for the CDR3: TGTGCCACCAGTGATCCGGCCCTAGGGGGCGCGAGCGAAAGCTACACCTTC.

The chain is built from TRBV12-3 or TRBV12-4 and TRBJ2-7; weak D call: TRBD1 (5 bases). The CDR3 extends over 13 amino acids. Trimming took 3 bases from V and 3 from J, leaving 9 bases between them. The CDR3 region is CASSLGQIYEQYF. The CDR3 DNA is TGTGCCAGCAGTTTGGGGCAGATCTACGAGCAGTACTTC.

The chain has TRBV30 and TRBJ1-5, with TRBD1 matching over 8 bases. V lost 3 bases, J lost 8 bases, and 12 bases stayed unmatched. The CDR3 spans 15 residues. Germline-derived CDR1 and CDR2 are GTSNPN and SVGIG (reference sequence). CDR3 in amino acids: CAWSPLSGGFKPQHF. The CDR3 DNA reads as TGTGCCTGGAGCCCACTTTCAGGGGGCTTTAAGCCCCAGCATTTT.

The chain combines TRBV29-1 with TRBJ2-7; D is possibly TRBD1 (5 bases). CDR1 and CDR2 from the germline V gene are SQVTM and ANQGSEA. The CDR3 sequence is 14 residues long. V was pared by 2 bases and J by 7 bases, with 18 bases between. CDR3 region: CSVEKGPRPWEQYF. CDR3 bases: TGCAGCGTTGAAAAGGGGCCCAGGCCTTGGGAGCAGTACTTC.

In its sample, this clone was seen a few times. The chain combines TRBV4-2 with TRBJ1-2; the D gene is possibly TRBD1 (5 bases). Germline V CDR1 and CDR2: LGHNA, YNFKEQ. This CDR3 region has 18 residues. V lost 0 bases to trimming and J lost 2 bases, with 19 bases between them. This chain's CDR3 is CASSQDPFGGDYNYGYTF. The CDR3 DNA reads as TGTGCCAGCAGCCAAGACCCCTTTGGGGGGGATTACAACTATGGCTACACCTTC.

This clone has just one count. The J gene is TRBJ2-1, the V gene TRBV19; D is possibly TRBD2 (6 bases). CDR1 LNHDA and CDR2 SQIVND come from the germline V gene (reference sequence). The CDR3 has 14 amino acids. V gave up 5 bases and J gave up 7 bases, with 15 bases separating them. CDR3 protein: CASSAPGLGNEQFF. CDR3 DNA: TGTGCCAGTAGTGCCCCGGGACTTGGGAATGAGCAGTTCTTC. The entire variable domain, with the rest obtained from reference TRBV19 and TRBJ2-1, is as follows: DGGITQSPKYLFRKEGQNVTLSCEQNLNHDAMYWYRQDPGQGLRLIYYSQIVNDFQKGDIAEGYSVSREKKESFPLTVTSAQKNPTAFYLCASSAPGLGNEQFFGPGTRLTVL.

As for this clone: Other nucleotide sequences from this sample produce the same CDR3. This chain connects TRBV5-1 to TRBJ2-5; D unresolved. The germline V gene encodes CDR1 SGHRS and CDR2 YFSETQ. This CDR3 is built from 13 residues. Trimming removed 4 bases at V and 5 bases at J, with 12 bases between. Written as DNA, the CDR3 is TGCGCCAGCAGCCTGAACACGGGTGAGACCCAGTACTTC. This sequence encodes CASSLNTGETQYF.

The CDR3: CASSQDIPSGRIDEQFF. Here the CDR3 DNA reads TGTGCCAGCAGCCAAGATATCCCCAGCGGGAGGATCGATGAGCAGTTCTTC. The chain uses TRBV3-1 (or the pseudogene TRBV3-2) and TRBJ2-1, with 9 bases fitting TRBD2. J gave up 8 bases and V 0 bases, and 11 bases lay outside the gene matches. The CDR3 contains 17 residues. In germline, CDR1 is LGHDT, CDR2 YNNKEL (reference sequence).

This chain uses TRBV9 with TRBJ1-6; D is unresolved. Trimming shortened V by 0 bases and J by 10 bases, and 14 bases separated the two germline ends. The CDR3 loop spans 15 amino acids. Germline V lookup: CDR1 SGDLS, CDR2 YYNGEE. In DNA form, the CDR3 reads TGTGCCAGCAGCGTAGGCGGCTTCTCGGGGTCACCCCTCCACTTT. Protein sequence: CASSVGGFSGSPLHF.

This chain joins TRBV4-2 and TRBJ1-2; no definite D call. Germline CDR1 reads LGHNA; CDR2 reads YNFKEQ. The V end lost 3 bases, the J end lost 2 bases, and 10 bases lay between the germline ends. This CDR3 is 14 amino acids long. CDR3 protein: CASSQETGNYGYTF. The CDR3 DNA reads TGTGCCAGCAGCCAGGAGACTGGAAACTATGGCTACACCTTC.

The rearrangement uses TRBV5-4 and TRBJ2-1; 8 nucleotides line up with TRBD1. CDR1 is SGHNT and CDR2 is YYREEE in the germline V gene (reference sequence). The CDR3 spans 15 residues. J gave up 7 bases and V 0 bases, and 6 bases lay outside the gene matches. The chain's CDR3 is CASSLGRDRGNEQFF. In DNA form, the CDR3 reads TGTGCCAGCAGCTTGGGTCGTGACAGGGGTAATGAGCAGTTCTTC. Supplemented by reference TRBV5-4 and TRBJ2-1, the full variable domain reads ETGVTQSPTHLIKTRGQQVTLRCSSQSGHNTVSWYQQALGQGPQFIFQYYREEENGRGNFPPRFSGLQFPNYSSELNVNALELDDSALYLCASSLGRDRGNEQFFGPGTRLTVL.

CDR3 DNA sequence: TGTGCCAGCAGTGAAGCGGCGGCTAACTATGGCTACACCTTC. Amino acid sequence: CASSEAAANYGYTF. The chain couples TRBV6-1 to TRBJ1-2; no firm D call. The ends were cut back, 0 bases at V and 0 bases at J, with 5 bases in the middle. The CDR3 has 14 residues. The germline CDR1 and CDR2 sequences are MNHNS and SASEGT.

In its sample, this clone was seen a few times. The V and J genes are TRBV9 and TRBJ2-3; 11 nucleotides align to TRBD2. V was pared by 1 base and J by 5 bases, with 6 bases of the junction left unmatched. The CDR3 totals 16 residues. CDR1 SGDLS and CDR2 YYNGEE come from the germline V gene. This chain's CDR3 is CASSVTSGSGVDTQYF. In nucleotides, the CDR3 is TGTGCCAGCAGCGTAACTAGCGGGAGTGGTGTAGATACGCAGTATTTT.

This rearrangement joins TRBV5-1 to TRBJ2-2, with TRBD2 identical over 10 bases. The CDR3 has 16 amino acids. Germline loops: CDR1 SGHRS, CDR2 YFSETQ. Losses at the gene ends were 7 bases for V and 2 bases for J; bases not matched to a gene: 8. This chain's CDR3 is CASGRVAGGNTGELFF. As DNA, the CDR3 is TGCGCCAGCGGCCGGGTAGCGGGGGGAAACACCGGGGAGCTGTTTTTT.

The rearrangement uses TRBV2 and TRBJ1-2, with 10 positions matching TRBD1. Per the germline V gene, CDR1 is SNHLY and CDR2 is FYNNEI. The CDR3 has 15 residues. Trimming at V came to 6 bases and at J to 4 bases, leaving 8 bases not matched to a gene. Here the CDR3 DNA reads TGTGCCAGCAGCAAGGGGACAGGGGACCTCTATGGCTACACCTTC. This encodes CASSKGTGDLYGYTF. Using reference TRBV2 and TRBJ1-2 for the parts outside the CDR3, the full variable domain is EPEVTQTPSHQVTQMGQEVILRCVPISNHLYFYWYRQILGQKVEFLVSFYNNEISEKSEIFDDQFSVERPDGSNFTLKIRSTKLEDSAMYFCASSKGTGDLYGYTFGSGTRLTVV.

This chain joins TRBV30 and TRBJ1-1; D not certain. Germline CDR1 reads GTSNPN; CDR2 reads SVGIG (reference sequence). This CDR3 spans 13 amino acids. V lost 0 bases and J 1 base, leaving 6 bases between the germline ends. The CDR3 region has the DNA TGTGCCTGGAGTGTTGCAGAGAACACTGAAGCTTTCTTT. It translates to CAWSVAENTEAFF.

The chain couples TRBV7-2 to TRBJ1-1; D is uncertain. The CDR3 consists of 16 residues. Trimming pared 0 bases from V and 1 base from J, leaving 12 bases between. Germline loops: CDR1 SGHTA, CDR2 FQGNSA. CDR3 bases: TGTGCCAGCAGCTTAGCTGTTCAGCGGGGGAACACTGAAGCTTTCTTT. It translates to CASSLAVQRGNTEAFF.

This chain links TRBV5-1 with TRBJ2-3; possibly TRBD2 for D (5 bases). V was cut by 5 bases and J by 5 bases, with 12 bases left in between. Germline lookup yields CDR1 SGHRS and CDR2 YFSETQ. CDR3 length equals 13 residues. The CDR3 DNA reads TGCGCCAGCAGTAGGACTCGTCAAGATACGCAGTATTTT. This codes for CASSRTRQDTQYF.

The chain employs TRBV11-2 and TRBJ2-7, with 9 positions matching TRBD1. CDR1 SGHAT and CDR2 FQNNGV come from the germline V gene. Unmatched junction bases numbered 12, after V lost 5 bases and J lost 4 bases. This CDR3 is built from 16 residues. CDR3 sequence reads: CASSPTRQGVSYEQYF. CDR3 DNA: TGTGCCAGCAGCCCTACCCGACAGGGGGTGTCATACGAGCAGTACTTC.

For the CDR3, the DNA is TGCGCCAGCAGCTTGGCGGGGGTTGGCGGAAACACCATATATTTT. It translates to CASSLAGVGGNTIYF. The chain uses TRBV5-1 and TRBJ1-3; the D gene is possibly TRBD1 (5 bases). Germline CDR1 SGHRS, CDR2 YFSETQ. V dropped 0 bases and J dropped 4 bases, with 11 bases sitting between them. The CDR3 loop spans 15 amino acids.

The chain recombines TRBV3-1 (or the pseudogene TRBV3-2) with TRBJ2-7; 8 bases match TRBD2. With V trimmed by 1 base and J by 5 bases, 7 bases remained unmatched. CDR1 is LGHDT, CDR2 YNNKEL, per germline (reference sequence). CDR3 length: 15 amino acids. Here the CDR3 reads CASSQVAGGINEQYF. The CDR3, as DNA: TGTGCCAGCAGCCAAGTTGCGGGAGGAATCAACGAGCAGTACTTC.

This clone turned up a few times. This chain joins TRBV11-2 and TRBJ1-4; no clear D gene. The V end lost 2 bases, the J end lost 7 bases, and 17 bases lay between the germline ends. CDR1 SGHAT and CDR2 FQNNGV come from the germline V gene. The CDR3 has 16 residues. The CDR3 is CASSLITAANGEKLFF. CDR3 in DNA: TGTGCCAGCAGCTTAATCACCGCCGCCAACGGTGAAAAACTGTTTTTT.

The chain couples TRBV18 to TRBJ2-3; TRBD1 matches at 8 bases. V lost 3 bases and J lost 1; bases outside the gene matches: 3. The CDR3 totals 15 residues. From germline, CDR1 is KGHSH and CDR2 LQKENI. CDR3 sequence reads: CASSPTGVGTDTQYF. CDR3 in DNA: TGTGCCAGCTCACCGACAGGGGTTGGCACAGATACGCAGTATTTT.